Following are 8 T cell receptor beta chains from one sample sequenced in a study of T cell changes during pregnancy in multiple sclerosis (dated by TCRdb to the late 2010s). Libraries came from the immunoSEQ multiplex PCR assay. The immuneACCESS repertoire file appears here via TCRdb, limited to in-frame rearrangements. These files lack a portion of the clones; in checked studies, under half of the deficit traces to unresolved V genes, and the cause of the others is not known. Here the sample has some 70,000 clones; 92% occur a single time. The ten largest account for roughly 3% of the sample. This specimen consisted of CD8+ T cells from peripheral blood mononuclear cells, obtained in the third trimester of pregnancy. All receptors come from a female donor in good health, enrolled as a control in a pregnancy study.

The V and J genes are TRBV10-3 and TRBJ2-6; TRBD1 aligns across 7 bases. Losses at the gene ends were 11 bases for V and 0 bases for J; bases not matched to a gene: 13. CDR1 is ENHRY and CDR2 is SYGVKD in the germline V gene. This CDR3 is built from 17 residues. The CDR3 nucleotides are TGTGCCGCCACCTCCGGGACAGTGACCTCTGGGGCCAACGTCCTGACTTTC. Its protein is CAATSGTVTSGANVLTF.

This clone was detected a few times. The chain uses TRBV30 and TRBJ1-2, with D possibly matching TRBD1 (5 bases). The CDR3 is 14 residues long. The V and J ends lost 3 bases and 3 bases respectively, with 14 bases between them. Germline V CDR1 and CDR2: GTSNPN, SVGIG (reference sequence). The CDR3 spells CAWSESARDYGYTF. The DNA for the CDR3 is TGTGCCTGGAGCGAGAGTGCCAGGGACTATGGCTACACCTTC.

The V and J genes are TRBV4-3 and TRBJ1-4; D might be TRBD1 (5 bases). Germline lookup yields CDR1 LGHNA and CDR2 YSLEER. The CDR3 contains 18 residues. Trimming cost V 0 bases and J 6 bases, with 20 bases left between them. In nucleotides, the CDR3 is TGCGCCAGCAGCCAAGAAACGCGGGCGGGGAGGGGTGATGAAAAACTGTTTTTT. This encodes CASSQETRAGRGDEKLFF.

The rearrangement links TRBV30 to TRBJ2-3; TRBD2 agrees at 7 bases. V was clipped by 0 bases and J by 1 base; unmatched bases: 1. Germline CDR1 and CDR2: GTSNPN and SVGIG (reference sequence). This CDR3 spans 14 amino acids. The CDR3 bases are TGTGCCTGGAGTGTACGGGGGGGCACAGATACGCAGTATTTT. Its translation: CAWSVRGGTDTQYF.

The chain couples TRBV7-2 to TRBJ2-7; the match to TRBD2 covers 14 bases. The V gene end was trimmed by 6 bases and the J gene end by 3 bases; junction bases not matched to a gene: 10. Germline CDR1 reads SGHTA; CDR2 reads FQGNSA. The CDR3 contains 17 residues. The CDR3 region has the DNA TGTGCCAGCAGTTACAGGACTAGCGGGGGGCCTATCTACGAGCAGTACTTC. Translation gives CASSYRTSGGPIYEQYF. Variable domain in full (rest from reference TRBV7-2 and TRBJ2-7): GAGVSQSPSNKVTEKGKDVELRCDPISGHTALYWYRQSLGQGLEFLIYFQGNSAPDKSGLPSDRFSAERTGGSVSTLTIQRTQQEDSAVYLCASSYRTSGGPIYEQYFGPGTRLTVT.

The rearrangement links TRBV5-5 to TRBJ1-5, with D hard to call. V dropped 2 bases and J dropped 4 bases, with 7 bases sitting between them. From germline, CDR1 is SGHKS and CDR2 YYEKEE (reference sequence). This CDR3 contains 13 residues. The DNA for the CDR3 is TGTGCCAGCAGCTTTACGCGGAATCAGCCCCAGCATTTT. This translates into CASSFTRNQPQHF.

A word on this clone: Its ends do not fully match the called genes, so a read error is possible. This chain uses TRBV5-5 with TRBJ2-1; 8 positions agree with TRBD1. The CDR3 covers 10 residues. Germline values: CDR1 SGHKS, CDR2 YYEKEE (reference sequence). The CDR3 DNA is TGTGCCAGCAGTTTGGACAGGGAGTTCTTC. Encoded protein: CASSLDREFF. Filled out from reference TRBV5-5 and TRBJ2-1, the complete variable domain reads DAGVTQSPTHLIKTRGQQVTLRCSPISGHKSVSWYQQVLGQGPQFIFQYYEKEERGRGNFPDRFSARQFPNYSSELNVNALLLGDSALYLCASSLDREFFGPGTRLTVL.

The chain has TRBV6-6 and TRBJ2-5, with D tentatively TRBD2 (6 bases). CDR3 size: 14 residues. Trimming cost V 6 bases and J 2 bases, with 13 bases left between them. CDR1 and CDR2 (germline): MNHNY, SVGAGI (reference sequence). The CDR3: CASRPYGGQETQYF. CDR3 DNA sequence: TGTGCCAGCAGACCCTACGGGGGACAAGAGACCCAGTACTTC.